Following are 21 T cell receptor beta chains from one sample sequenced in a study of blood T cell repertoires in COVID-19. TCRdb keeps only in-frame clones here, not all; method: immunoSEQ multiplex PCR. The sample holds about 190,000 clones, more than 70% seen once. Material: peripheral blood. Receptor source: a man in his forties with active or convalescent COVID-19.

J is TRBJ1-2 and V is TRBV11-2; D is possibly TRBD1 (6 bases). Germline-derived CDR1 and CDR2 are SGHAT and FQNNGV. The CDR3 is made up of 15 amino acids. Trimming took 1 base from V and 3 from J, leaving 12 bases between them. CDR3 sequence reads: CASSLGQGIYYGYTF. The CDR3, as DNA: TGTGCCAGCAGCTTAGGGCAGGGGATCTACTATGGCTACACCTTC.

The V gene is TRBV28, the J gene TRBJ1-2, with 7 bases aligning to TRBD1. The CDR3 has 13 residues. Germline lookup yields CDR1 MDHEN and CDR2 SYDVKM. Trimming removed 3 bases from V and 6 bases from J; junction bases left unmatched: 4. The CDR3 protein is CASSFEGADGYTF. CDR3 nucleotides: TGTGCCAGCAGTTTTGAGGGGGCAGATGGCTACACCTTC.

V gene TRBV5-1 combines with J gene TRBJ1-4; 8 bases are a match to TRBD1. With 6 bases clipped from V and 3 bases from J, the junction kept 4 bases outside the gene matches. Germline CDR1 reads SGHRS; CDR2 reads YFSETQ. CDR3 length: 14 amino acids. The CDR3 DNA reads TGCGCCAGCACACAACAGGGGGCTAATGAAAAACTGTTTTTT. It specifies CASTQQGANEKLFF.

This chain links TRBV24-1 with TRBJ2-3, with 7 bases that match TRBD2. V shed 9 bases, J shed 6 bases, and the junction held 14 bases outside the gene matches. The germline V gene encodes CDR1 KGHDR and CDR2 SFDVKD. This CDR3 has 15 residues. DNA of the CDR3: TGTGCCACCGGCGACGGGGGGATAGTGATGGATACGCAGTATTTT. Protein sequence: CATGDGGIVMDTQYF.

V is TRBV19 and J is TRBJ1-1, with D possibly being TRBD1 (6 bases). The ends were cut back, 5 bases at V and 6 bases at J, with 19 bases in the middle. CDR1 and CDR2 (germline): LNHDA, SQIVND (reference sequence). CDR3 length: 15 residues. CDR3 DNA sequence: TGTGCCAGTAGTTTACAGGGTTTGTTGGTCTCTGAAGCTTTCTTT. This gives the protein CASSLQGLLVSEAFF.

The V call is TRBV6-6, the J call TRBJ2-3; a possible D gene is TRBD1 (7 bases). V lost 7 bases, J lost 3 bases, and 14 bases lay in between. Germline loops: CDR1 MNHNY, CDR2 SVGAGI (reference sequence). CDR3 length equals 14 residues. CDR3: CASTSRGRTDTQYF. CDR3 nucleotide sequence: TGTGCCAGCACCTCCAGGGGGAGGACAGATACGCAGTATTTT.

The rearrangement joins TRBV7-8 to TRBJ2-2; 9 bases line up with TRBD1. After removal of 4 bases from V and 5 bases from J, the junction contained 5 bases not matched to a gene. Per the germline V gene, CDR1 is SGHVS and CDR2 is FQNEAQ. The CDR3 spans 15 residues. The CDR3 coding sequence is TGTGCCAGCAGCTCGGGACAGGGTAAAACCGGGGAGCTGTTTTTT. Protein product: CASSSGQGKTGELFF.

This sequence joins TRBV18 and TRBJ2-1, with D maybe TRBD1 (6 bases). V lost 3 bases, J lost 7 bases, and 19 bases lay in between. The CDR3 is 16 amino acids. The germline CDR1 and CDR2 sequences are KGHSH and LQKENI. CDR3 residues: CASSPDNRVSVNEQFF. The CDR3 coding sequence is TGTGCCAGCTCACCGGATAACAGGGTTTCGGTTAATGAGCAGTTCTTC.

The chain employs TRBV4-3 and TRBJ1-2, with a possible D match to TRBD1 (5 bases). Germline CDR1 LGHNA, CDR2 YSLEER. The germline V and J ends were trimmed by 0 bases and 7 bases, with 15 bases remaining between them. This CDR3 is built from 15 residues. The CDR3 DNA reads TGCGCCAGCAGCCAAGATGCCCAGGGTGCGCGTGGCTACACCTTC. Protein product: CASSQDAQGARGYTF.

The V call is TRBV27, the J call TRBJ2-7; 8 bases align to TRBD1. Germline V lookup: CDR1 MNHEY, CDR2 SMNVEV (reference sequence). CDR3 length: 14 amino acids. V lost 6 bases, J lost 2 bases, and 6 bases stayed unmatched. The CDR3: CASRPQTGAYEQYF. The CDR3 nucleotides are TGTGCCAGCAGACCCCAGACAGGGGCCTACGAGCAGTACTTC.

This sequence joins TRBV20-1 and TRBJ1-1; D remains ambiguous. The germline gives CDR1 DFQATT, CDR2 SNEGSKA (reference sequence). Trimming removed 4 bases at V and 2 bases at J, with 5 bases between. The CDR3 has 11 residues. The CDR3 nucleotides are TGCAGTGCTATAAAAAACACTGAAGCTTTCTTT. Protein product: CSAIKNTEAFF.

J is TRBJ1-2 and V is TRBV6-6, with D tentatively TRBD1 (5 bases). V lost 6 bases and J 5 bases, leaving 16 bases between the germline ends. This CDR3 has 14 amino acids. Germline V CDR1 and CDR2: MNHNY, SVGAGI (reference sequence). The CDR3 sequence: CASRGTSRSYGYTF. For the CDR3, the DNA is TGTGCCAGCAGAGGGACTAGTAGAAGTTATGGCTACACCTTC.

The chain combines TRBV7-9 with TRBJ2-3, with 7 bases aligning to TRBD1. This CDR3 contains 15 residues. Germline V CDR1 and CDR2: SEHNR, FQNEAQ (reference sequence). After removal of 5 bases from V and 4 bases from J, the junction contained 9 bases not matched to a gene. CDR3 in amino acids: CASSRSGGPADTQYF. DNA of the CDR3: TGTGCCAGCAGCCGGTCAGGGGGTCCGGCAGATACGCAGTATTTT. Full variable domain (outside the CDR3, taken from reference TRBV7-9 and TRBJ2-3): DTGVSQNPRHKITKRGQNVTFRCDPISEHNRLYWYRQTLGQGPEFLTYFQNEAQLEKSRLLSDRFSAERPKGSFSTLEIQRTEQGDSAMYLCASSRSGGPADTQYFGPGTRLTVL.

V gene TRBV3-1 (or the pseudogene TRBV3-2) combines with J gene TRBJ2-7; a possible D gene is TRBD2 (6 bases). The CDR3 runs 15 residues. V gave up 1 base and J gave up 2 bases, with 12 bases separating them. The germline gives CDR1 LGHDT, CDR2 YNNKEL (reference sequence). CDR3 residues: CASSQGATSTYEQYF. CDR3 nucleotide sequence: TGTGCCAGCAGCCAAGGGGCGACTAGTACCTACGAGCAGTACTTC.

V usage is TRBV2 and J usage is TRBJ1-1, with D unclear. The germline gives CDR1 SNHLY, CDR2 FYNNEI. Trimming took off 4 bases at V and 1 base at J, with 10 bases between the two ends. The CDR3 loop spans 14 amino acids. The CDR3 nucleotides are TGTGCCAGCAGTGCGATTATGGCGAACACTGAAGCTTTCTTT. It is translated as CASSAIMANTEAFF.

This chain connects TRBV4-2 to TRBJ1-4; a weak D match, TRBD1 (6 bases). The germline V gene has CDR1 LGHNA and CDR2 YNFKEQ. The CDR3 runs 16 residues. The germline V and J ends were trimmed by 3 bases and 4 bases, with 15 bases remaining between them. The CDR3: CASSQQGNSNNEKLFF. CDR3 nucleotide sequence: TGTGCCAGCAGCCAGCAGGGGAACAGTAATAATGAAAAACTGTTTTTT.

V usage is TRBV7-9 and J usage is TRBJ1-1, with a possible D match to TRBD1 (5 bases). The germline V and J ends were trimmed by 5 bases and 7 bases, with 17 bases remaining between them. This CDR3 comprises 14 residues. Germline-derived CDR1 and CDR2 are SEHNR and FQNEAQ (reference sequence). The CDR3 loop is CASSGHLTESEAFF. DNA for the CDR3: TGTGCCAGCAGCGGACACTTGACAGAAAGTGAAGCTTTCTTT.

This chain connects TRBV7-9 to TRBJ2-5, with D perhaps matching TRBD1 (5 bases). Deletions cut 3 bases from V and 2 bases from J, with 13 bases between. The germline V gene encodes CDR1 SEHNR and CDR2 FQNEAQ (reference sequence). This CDR3 is built from 15 residues. CDR3 DNA: TGTGCCAGCAGCTTTTTAGGGGAATTACAAGAGACCCAGTACTTC. Its translation: CASSFLGELQETQYF.

The chain employs TRBV28 and TRBJ1-5; D is unclear. The CDR3 sequence is 12 residues long. V was trimmed by 7 bases and J by 5 bases, leaving 9 bases between them. Germline-derived CDR1 and CDR2 are MDHEN and SYDVKM. The CDR3 loop reads CASIGEYQPQHF. The CDR3, as DNA: TGTGCCAGCATCGGGGAATATCAGCCCCAGCATTTT.

The chain links TRBV19 to TRBJ1-3; TRBD1 matches 9 bases. Per germline, CDR1 LNHDA and CDR2 SQIVND (reference sequence). V gave up 5 bases and J gave up 4 bases; unmatched junction bases: 12. The CDR3 is 17 amino acids. As DNA, the CDR3 is TGTGCCAGTAGTTCTATGGGACAGGGATTTGCCGGAAACACCATATATTTT. It yields the protein CASSSMGQGFAGNTIYF. Full variable domain (rest looked up from reference TRBV19 and TRBJ1-3): DGGITQSPKYLFRKEGQNVTLSCEQNLNHDAMYWYRQDPGQGLRLIYYSQIVNDFQKGDIAEGYSVSREKKESFPLTVTSAQKNPTAFYLCASSSMGQGFAGNTIYFGEGSWLTVV.

The chain carries TRBV6-1 and TRBJ2-7; 10 nucleotides line up with TRBD2. The germline V gene has CDR1 MNHNS and CDR2 SASEGT. Germline trimming cut 1 base from V and 2 bases from J; bases unmatched to any gene: 2. This CDR3 has 15 amino acids. As DNA, the CDR3 is TGTGCCAGCAGTGAAGTAAGCGGGGGGGCCTACGAGCAGTACTTC. This gives the protein CASSEVSGGAYEQYF.